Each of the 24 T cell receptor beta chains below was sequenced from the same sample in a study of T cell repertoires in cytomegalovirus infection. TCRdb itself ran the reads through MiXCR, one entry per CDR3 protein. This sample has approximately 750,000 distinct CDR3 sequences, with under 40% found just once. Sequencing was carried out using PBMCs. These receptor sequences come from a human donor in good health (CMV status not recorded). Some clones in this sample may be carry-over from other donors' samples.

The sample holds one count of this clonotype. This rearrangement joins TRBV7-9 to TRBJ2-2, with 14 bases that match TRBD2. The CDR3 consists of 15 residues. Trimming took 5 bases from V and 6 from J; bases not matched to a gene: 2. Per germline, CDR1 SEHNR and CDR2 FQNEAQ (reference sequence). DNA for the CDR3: TGTGCCAGCAGCGGGACTAGCGGGAGTGCCGGGGAGCTGTTTTTT. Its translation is CASSGTSGSAGELFF.

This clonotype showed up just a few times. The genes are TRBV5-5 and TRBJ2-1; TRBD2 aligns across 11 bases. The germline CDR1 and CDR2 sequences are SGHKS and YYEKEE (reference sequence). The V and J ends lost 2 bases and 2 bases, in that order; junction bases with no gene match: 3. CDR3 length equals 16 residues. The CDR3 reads CASSFVAGGTYNEQFF. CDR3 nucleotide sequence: TGTGCCAGCAGCTTTGTAGCGGGAGGGACCTACAATGAGCAGTTCTTC. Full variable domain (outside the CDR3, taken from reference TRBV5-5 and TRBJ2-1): DAGVTQSPTHLIKTRGQQVTLRCSPISGHKSVSWYQQVLGQGPQFIFQYYEKEERGRGNFPDRFSARQFPNYSSELNVNALLLGDSALYLCASSFVAGGTYNEQFFGPGTRLTVL.

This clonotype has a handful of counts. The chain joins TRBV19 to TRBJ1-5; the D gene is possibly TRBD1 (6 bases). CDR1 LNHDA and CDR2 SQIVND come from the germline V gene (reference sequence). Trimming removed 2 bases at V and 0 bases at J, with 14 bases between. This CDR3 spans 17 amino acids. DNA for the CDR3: TGTGCCAGTAGTATAACGAGGACAGCTTATAGCAATCAGCCCCAGCATTTT. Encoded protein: CASSITRTAYSNQPQHF.

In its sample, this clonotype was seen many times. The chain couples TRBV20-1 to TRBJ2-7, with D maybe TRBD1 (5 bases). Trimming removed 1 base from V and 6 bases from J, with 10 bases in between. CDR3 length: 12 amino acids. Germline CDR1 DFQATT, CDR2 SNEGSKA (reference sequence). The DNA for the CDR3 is TGCAGTGCTAGAGGCACAGGATCCGAGCAGTACTTC. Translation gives CSARGTGSEQYF.

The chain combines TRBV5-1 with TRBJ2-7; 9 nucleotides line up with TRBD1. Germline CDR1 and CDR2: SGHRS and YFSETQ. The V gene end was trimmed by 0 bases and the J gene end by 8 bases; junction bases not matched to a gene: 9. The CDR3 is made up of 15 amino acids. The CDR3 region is CASSLGPGTGIQQYF. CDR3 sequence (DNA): TGCGCCAGCAGCTTGGGCCCCGGGACAGGGATCCAGCAGTACTTC.

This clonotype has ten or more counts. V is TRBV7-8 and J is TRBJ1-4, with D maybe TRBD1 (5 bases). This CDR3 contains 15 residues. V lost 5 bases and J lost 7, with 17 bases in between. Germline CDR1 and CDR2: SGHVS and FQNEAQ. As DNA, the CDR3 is TGTGCCAGCAGCCCCCGAACAGGTTACCTTGAAAAACTGTTTTTT. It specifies CASSPRTGYLEKLFF.

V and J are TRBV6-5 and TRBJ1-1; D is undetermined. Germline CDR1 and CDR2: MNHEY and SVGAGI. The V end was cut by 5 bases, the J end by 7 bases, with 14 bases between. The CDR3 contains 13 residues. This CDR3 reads CASSGSLPGEAFF. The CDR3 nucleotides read TGTGCCAGCAGTGGATCCCTCCCGGGTGAAGCTTTCTTT.

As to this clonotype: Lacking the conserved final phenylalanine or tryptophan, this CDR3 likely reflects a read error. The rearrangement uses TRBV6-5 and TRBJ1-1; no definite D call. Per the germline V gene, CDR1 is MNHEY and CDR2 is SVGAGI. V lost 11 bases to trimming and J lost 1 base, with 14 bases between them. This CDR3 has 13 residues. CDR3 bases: TGTGCCGTGACTAGGGCCGCGAACACTGAAGCTTTCTGT. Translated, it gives CAVTRAANTEAFC.

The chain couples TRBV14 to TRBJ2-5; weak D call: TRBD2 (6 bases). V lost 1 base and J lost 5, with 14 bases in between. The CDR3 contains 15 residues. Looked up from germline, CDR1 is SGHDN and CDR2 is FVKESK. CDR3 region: CASSQGRLSGETQYF. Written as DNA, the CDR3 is TGTGCCAGCAGCCAAGGGAGGCTTAGCGGTGAGACCCAGTACTTC.

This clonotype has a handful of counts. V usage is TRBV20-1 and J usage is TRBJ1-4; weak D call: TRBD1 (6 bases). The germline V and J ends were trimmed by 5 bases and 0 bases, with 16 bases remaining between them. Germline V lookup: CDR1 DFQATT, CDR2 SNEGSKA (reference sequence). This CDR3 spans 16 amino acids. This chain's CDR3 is CSAPGTIVATNEKLFF. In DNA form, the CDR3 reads TGCAGTGCTCCCGGGACAATAGTTGCAACTAATGAAAAACTGTTTTTT.

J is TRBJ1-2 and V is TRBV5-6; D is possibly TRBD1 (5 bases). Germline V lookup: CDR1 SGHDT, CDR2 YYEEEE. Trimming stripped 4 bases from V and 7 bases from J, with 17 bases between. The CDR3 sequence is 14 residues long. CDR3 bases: TGTGCCAGCAGCCCCCCCGGGGGAAGAAGTGGCTACACCTTC. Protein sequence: CASSPPGGRSGYTF.

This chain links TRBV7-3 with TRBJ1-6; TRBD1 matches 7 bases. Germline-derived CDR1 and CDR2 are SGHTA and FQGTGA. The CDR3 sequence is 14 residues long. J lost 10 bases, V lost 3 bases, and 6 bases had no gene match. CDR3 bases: TGTGCCAGCAGCTTCGACAGGGCCGGGTCACCCCTCCACTTT. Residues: CASSFDRAGSPLHF.

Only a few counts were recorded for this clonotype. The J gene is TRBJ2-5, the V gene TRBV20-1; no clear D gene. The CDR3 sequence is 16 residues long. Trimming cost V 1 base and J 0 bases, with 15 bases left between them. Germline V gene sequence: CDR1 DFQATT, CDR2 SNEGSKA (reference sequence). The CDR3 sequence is CSARGLAATYQETQYF. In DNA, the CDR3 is TGCAGTGCTAGAGGTTTGGCGGCAACCTACCAAGAGACCCAGTACTTC.

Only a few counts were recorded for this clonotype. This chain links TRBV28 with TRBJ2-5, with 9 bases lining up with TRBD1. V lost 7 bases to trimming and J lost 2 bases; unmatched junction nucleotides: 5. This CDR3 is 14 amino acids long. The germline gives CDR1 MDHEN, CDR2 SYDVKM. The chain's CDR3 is CASTIQGAQETQYF. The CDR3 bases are TGTGCCAGCACCATACAGGGGGCTCAAGAGACCCAGTACTTC. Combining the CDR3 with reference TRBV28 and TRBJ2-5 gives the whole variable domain DVKVTQSSRYLVKRTGEKVFLECVQDMDHENMFWYRQDPGLGLRLIYFSYDVKMKEKGDIPEGYSVSREKKERFSLILESASTNQTSMYLCASTIQGAQETQYFGPGTRLLVL.

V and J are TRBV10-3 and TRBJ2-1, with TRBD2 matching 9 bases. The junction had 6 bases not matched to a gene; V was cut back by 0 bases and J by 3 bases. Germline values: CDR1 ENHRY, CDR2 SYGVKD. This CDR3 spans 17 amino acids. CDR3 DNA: TGTGCCATCAGTGAGTCGATGGCGGGAGGGGTCTACAATGAGCAGTTCTTC. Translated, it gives CAISESMAGGVYNEQFF.

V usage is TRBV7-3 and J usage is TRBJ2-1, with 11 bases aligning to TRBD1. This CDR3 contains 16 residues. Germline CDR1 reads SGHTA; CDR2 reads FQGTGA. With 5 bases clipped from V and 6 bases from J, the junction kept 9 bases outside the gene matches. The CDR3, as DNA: TGTGCCAGCAGCCTAGCCGGGACAGGGGGAGGCAATGAGCAGTTCTTC. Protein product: CASSLAGTGGGNEQFF.

Here the CDR3 DNA reads TGTGCCAGCAGCCTTGGACAGGGACCTAACTATGGCTACACCTTC. Translated, it gives CASSLGQGPNYGYTF. The chain employs TRBV11-2 and TRBJ1-2; TRBD1 matches at 8 bases. V shed 5 bases and J 0 bases; nucleotides not matched to a gene: 5. The V gene's germline CDR1 is SGHAT and CDR2 FQNNGV. This CDR3 spans 15 amino acids. Full variable domain (remainder filled in from reference TRBV11-2 and TRBJ1-2): EAGVAQSPRYKIIEKRQSVAFWCNPISGHATLYWYQQILGQGPKLLIQFQNNGVVDDSQLPKDRFSAERLKGVDSTLKIQPAKLEDSAVYLCASSLGQGPNYGYTFGSGTRLTVV.

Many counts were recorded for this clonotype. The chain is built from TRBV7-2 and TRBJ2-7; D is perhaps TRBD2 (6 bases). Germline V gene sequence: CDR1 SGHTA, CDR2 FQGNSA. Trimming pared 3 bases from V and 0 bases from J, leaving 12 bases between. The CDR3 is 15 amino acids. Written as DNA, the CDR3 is TGTGCCAGCAGCTTCGTAGCGGAGGACTCCTACGAGCAGTACTTC. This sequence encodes CASSFVAEDSYEQYF. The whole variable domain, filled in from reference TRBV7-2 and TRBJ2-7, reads GAGVSQSPSNKVTEKGKDVELRCDPISGHTALYWYRQSLGQGLEFLIYFQGNSAPDKSGLPSDRFSAERTGGSVSTLTIQRTQQEDSAVYLCASSFVAEDSYEQYFGPGTRLTVT.

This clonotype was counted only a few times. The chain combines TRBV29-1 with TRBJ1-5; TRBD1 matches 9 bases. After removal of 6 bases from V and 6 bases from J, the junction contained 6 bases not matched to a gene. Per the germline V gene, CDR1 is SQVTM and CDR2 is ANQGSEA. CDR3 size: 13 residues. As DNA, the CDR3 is TGCAGCGTACAACAGGGGGCGGCTCAGCCCCAGCATTTT. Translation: CSVQQGAAQPQHF.

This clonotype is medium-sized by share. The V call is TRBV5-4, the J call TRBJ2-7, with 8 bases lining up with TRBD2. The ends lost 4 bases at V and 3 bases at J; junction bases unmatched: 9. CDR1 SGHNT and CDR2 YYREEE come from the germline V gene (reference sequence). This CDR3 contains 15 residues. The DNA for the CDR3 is TGTGCCAGCAGCGGAGGACTAGCTCTGATCTACGAGCAGTACTTC. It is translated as CASSGGLALIYEQYF.

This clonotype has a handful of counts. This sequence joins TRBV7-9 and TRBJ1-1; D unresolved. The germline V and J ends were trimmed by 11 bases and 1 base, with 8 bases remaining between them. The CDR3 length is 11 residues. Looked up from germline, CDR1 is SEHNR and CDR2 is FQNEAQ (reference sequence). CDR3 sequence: CADGANTEAFF. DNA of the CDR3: TGTGCCGACGGTGCGAACACTGAAGCTTTCTTT.

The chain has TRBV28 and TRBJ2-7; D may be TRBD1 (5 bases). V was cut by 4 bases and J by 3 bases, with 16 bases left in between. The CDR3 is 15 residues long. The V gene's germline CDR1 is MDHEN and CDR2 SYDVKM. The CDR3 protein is CASSSIHVGDYEQYF. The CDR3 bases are TGTGCCAGCAGTTCAATCCACGTAGGGGACTACGAGCAGTACTTC. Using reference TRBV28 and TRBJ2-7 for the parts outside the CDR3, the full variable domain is DVKVTQSSRYLVKRTGEKVFLECVQDMDHENMFWYRQDPGLGLRLIYFSYDVKMKEKGDIPEGYSVSREKKERFSLILESASTNQTSMYLCASSSIHVGDYEQYFGPGTRLTVT.

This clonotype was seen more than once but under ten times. The DNA of the CDR3 is TGTGCCAGCAGCAAAGGACAAACCTGGGCCGGGGAGCTGTTTTTT. This sequence encodes CASSKGQTWAGELFF. The chain couples TRBV11-1 to TRBJ2-2, with D perhaps TRBD1 (5 bases). V lost 5 bases, J lost 6 bases, and 16 bases lay in between. The CDR3 totals 15 residues. The germline V gene encodes CDR1 SGHAT and CDR2 FQDESV (reference sequence). The full variable domain, completed using reference TRBV11-1 and TRBJ2-2, is EAEVAQSPRYKITEKSQAVAFWCDPISGHATLYWYRQILGQGPELLVQFQDESVVDDSQLPKDRFSAERLKGVDSTLKIQPAELGDSAMYLCASSKGQTWAGELFFGEGSRLTVL.

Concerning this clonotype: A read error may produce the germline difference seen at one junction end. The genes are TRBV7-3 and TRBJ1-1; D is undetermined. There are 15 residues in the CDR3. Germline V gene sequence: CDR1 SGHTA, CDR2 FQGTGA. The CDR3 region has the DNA TGTGCCAGCAGCTTAGCAGCCGATTTGATGGCTGAAGCTTTATTT. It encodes CASSLAADLMAEALF.